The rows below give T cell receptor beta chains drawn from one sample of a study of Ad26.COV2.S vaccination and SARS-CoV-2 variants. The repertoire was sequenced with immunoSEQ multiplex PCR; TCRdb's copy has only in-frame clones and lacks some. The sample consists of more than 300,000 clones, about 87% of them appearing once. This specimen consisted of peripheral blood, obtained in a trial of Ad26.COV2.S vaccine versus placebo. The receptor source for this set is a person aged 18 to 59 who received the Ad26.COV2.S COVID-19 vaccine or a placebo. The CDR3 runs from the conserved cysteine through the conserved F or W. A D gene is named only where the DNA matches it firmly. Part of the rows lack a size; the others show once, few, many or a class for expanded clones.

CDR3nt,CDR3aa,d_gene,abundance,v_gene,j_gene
TGTGCCAGCAGCTCCCCGCCAGGGAAGAGGTGGGACGAGCAGTACTTC,CASSSPPGKRWDEQYF,NA,once,TRBV7-3,TRBJ2-7
TGTGCCAGCAGCTTTGGACGGAGGAACACCGGGGAGCTGTTTTTT,CASSFGRRNTGELFF,NA,NA,TRBV5-4,TRBJ2-2
TGTGCCAGCAGCCAATTCGAGCGGGGCACAGATACGCAGTATTTT,CASSQFERGTDTQYF,NA,NA,TRBV3-1/TRBV3-2,TRBJ2-3
TGCAGCGTTGAAGCTGGGCCAGGGATCTCCTACGAGCAGTACTTC,CSVEAGPGISYEQYF,NA,NA,TRBV29-1,TRBJ2-7
TGTGCCAGCAGCCAACCCCCCTCACCCCTCCACTTT,CASSQPPSPLHF,NA,once,TRBV12-3/TRBV12-4,TRBJ1-6
TGTGCCAGCAGTCTCCAGGTAGAGACCCAGTACTTC,CASSLQVETQYF,NA,NA,TRBV7-9,TRBJ2-5
TGCAGCGTTGAAGGGGCTAGCGGGGGGCTTTCCTACGAGCAGTACTTC,CSVEGASGGLSYEQYF,TRBD2,once,TRBV29-1,TRBJ2-7
TGTGCCAGCACAAAACCGGGACAGGGGGCAGATGGCTACACCTTC,CASTKPGQGADGYTF,TRBD1,NA,TRBV28,TRBJ1-2
TGTGCCAGCAGTTACTCGACAGGCCCCTCCGGGACGCTCTTTTTTCGCGAGCAGTACTTC,CASSYSTGPSGTLFFREQYF,NA,once,TRBV6-2/TRBV6-3,TRBJ2-7
TGTGCCAGCAGCGTTAGTCGGGCCAACGTCCTGACTTTC,CASSVSRANVLTF,NA,NA,TRBV9,TRBJ2-6
TGTGCCAGCTTACAGGGGGATGAGCAGTTCTTC,CASLQGDEQFF,TRBD1,NA,TRBV19,TRBJ2-1
TGTGCCAGCAGTGCCCGGGACAGGAACACTGAAGCTTTCTTT,CASSARDRNTEAFF,TRBD1,NA,TRBV27,TRBJ1-1
TGTGCCAGCAGCTTAGTACAGGAAAATTCACCCCTCCACTTT,CASSLVQENSPLHF,NA,NA,TRBV11-2,TRBJ1-6
TGTGCCAGCAGCTTAGAGGCTAGTTTTAGGCTAAGCGTGGATACGCAGTATTTT,CASSLEASFRLSVDTQYF,NA,NA,TRBV13,TRBJ2-3
TGTGCCAGTAGTAGAAGGGGACAGGGAGGAACCGGGGAGCTGTTTTTT,CASSRRGQGGTGELFF,TRBD1,NA,TRBV19,TRBJ2-2
TGTGCCACACACGACTACGAGCAGTACTTC,CATHDYEQYF,NA,NA,TRBV24-1,TRBJ2-7
TGTGCCAGCAGCTTAACGGGCACTAGGGCCTACAATGAGCAGTTCTTC,CASSLTGTRAYNEQFF,NA,NA,TRBV7-3,TRBJ2-1
TGTGCCAGCAGCTTGTTACTAGGGGCAAGCTCTGGAAACACCATATATTTT,CASSLLLGASSGNTIYF,NA,NA,TRBV5-6,TRBJ1-3
TGTGCCAGCAGTGTGGAACAATTTCGAACTAATGAAAAACTGTTTTTT,CASSVEQFRTNEKLFF,NA,once,TRBV2,TRBJ1-4
TGTGCCAGCAGCGTTGAGGGGGTCGGGCCCCTCCACTTT,CASSVEGVGPLHF,NA,NA,TRBV9,TRBJ1-6
TGTGCCAGCAGCTTGTGGGGGTCTGGGGAAAAACTGTTTTTT,CASSLWGSGEKLFF,NA,NA,TRBV5-8,TRBJ1-4
TGTGCCTGGAGTACGGCCGTCCGGGGGGCTTTCTTT,CAWSTAVRGAFF,NA,NA,TRBV30,TRBJ1-1
TGTGCCAGTATGGACAGGAGGAATGAGCAGTTCTTC,CASMDRRNEQFF,TRBD1,NA,TRBV19,TRBJ2-1
TGTGCCAGCAGCTCTCTCTGGGTTACAGATACGCAGTATTTT,CASSSLWVTDTQYF,NA,NA,TRBV7-8,TRBJ2-3
TGTGCCAGCAGCCCCCATGTGGGGGGGGACACTGAAGCTTTCTTT,CASSPHVGGDTEAFF,NA,NA,TRBV11-1,TRBJ1-1
TGCGCCAGCAGCCGGTCGGAGGGTCAGCCCCAGCATTTT,CASSRSEGQPQHF,NA,NA,TRBV4-1,TRBJ1-5
TGTGCCAGCAGGGTGGGGGGGGAGTACGAGCAGTACTTC,CASRVGGEYEQYF,TRBD2,NA,TRBV5-4,TRBJ2-7
TGCGCCAGCAGCTTGCTGGTGACAGGATCCTACGAGCAGTACTTC,CASSLLVTGSYEQYF,NA,NA,TRBV5-1,TRBJ2-7
TGCGCCAGCAGCCAAGATACAGGACAGGGGTCAATGGAGCAGTTCTTC,CASSQDTGQGSMEQFF,TRBD1,NA,TRBV4-1,TRBJ2-1
TGTGCCAGCAGCCTCCTGGCAGCAGATGAAGCTTTCTTT,CASSLLAADEAFF,NA,NA,TRBV7-6,TRBJ1-1
TGTGCCAGCAGCCCATCCGGGAGGGAGAGGCAGTACTTC,CASSPSGRERQYF,TRBD2,NA,TRBV3-1/TRBV3-2,TRBJ2-7
TGCGCCAGCAGCTTGGAAGACAGCCAGATAAACACCATATATTTT,CASSLEDSQINTIYF,NA,NA,TRBV5-1,TRBJ1-3
TGTGCCAGCAGCCAAGTTAGGAGGGGCTCTGAAGCTTTCTTT,CASSQVRRGSEAFF,NA,NA,TRBV4-2,TRBJ1-1
TGCGCCAGCAGCCTCCAGACTGATGACTACGAGCAGTACTTC,CASSLQTDDYEQYF,NA,NA,TRBV4-1,TRBJ2-7
TGTGCCAGCAGTTTTCGGGGCGATAATGAAAAACTGTTTTTT,CASSFRGDNEKLFF,NA,NA,TRBV27,TRBJ1-4
TGTGCCAGCAGCCAAGAAAGGGGCAGAGGCTATGGCTACACCTTC,CASSQERGRGYGYTF,NA,NA,TRBV14,TRBJ1-2
TGTGCCTGGTCCCGGACTAGCCGGTTTTCAGATACGCAGTATTTT,CAWSRTSRFSDTQYF,TRBD2,once,TRBV30,TRBJ2-3
TGTGCCAGCAGCCAAGAAGGGTGGGGGCCAGGAGATACGCAGTATTTT,CASSQEGWGPGDTQYF,NA,NA,TRBV4-2,TRBJ2-3
TGTGCCAGCACCAGAGAAGGAGGTCAGCCCCAGCATTTT,CASTREGGQPQHF,NA,NA,TRBV28,TRBJ1-5
TGTGCCAGCAGCCCCGGGACGGCGGAAGCTTTCTTT,CASSPGTAEAFF,NA,NA,TRBV5-6,TRBJ1-1
TGTGCCAGCAGCTTAGGGGCAAGCTCCTACAATGAGCAGTTCTTC,CASSLGASSYNEQFF,NA,NA,TRBV7-2,TRBJ2-1
TGCGCCAGCGTCCAGGGCGAGGGGGGCTCCTACAATGAGCAGTTCTTC,CASVQGEGGSYNEQFF,NA,NA,TRBV5-1,TRBJ2-1
TGTGCCAGCAGCTCCGGGACTTATGCCGGGGAGCTGTTTTTT,CASSSGTYAGELFF,NA,NA,TRBV5-6,TRBJ2-2
TGTGCCACCGCGGCGAGTTGGGCAAGTAGGGCAACTAATGAAAAACTGTTTTTT,CATAASWASRATNEKLFF,NA,NA,TRBV18,TRBJ1-4
TGTGCCTGGAGTGTACAGCGGGGGGGCGCCGTAGATACGCAGTATTTT,CAWSVQRGGAVDTQYF,TRBD2,NA,TRBV30,TRBJ2-3
TGCGCCAGCAGCTTCGGGACTGACTCTGGGGCCAACGTCCTGACTTTC,CASSFGTDSGANVLTF,NA,NA,TRBV5-1,TRBJ2-6
TGTGCCAGCAGCTTCGTCAGCGGAAGCACAGATACGCAGTATTTT,CASSFVSGSTDTQYF,NA,NA,TRBV5-5,TRBJ2-3
TGTGCCAGCAGCGTAGCTTTGGGTAACAGGGAGGACACCGGGGAGCTGTTTTTT,CASSVALGNREDTGELFF,NA,NA,TRBV9,TRBJ2-2
TGTGCCAGCAGTTACGGCGGGGCAAACACTGAAGCTTTCTTT,CASSYGGANTEAFF,NA,once,TRBV6-5,TRBJ1-1